The 28 T cell receptor beta chains listed next were all sequenced from one sample in a study of T-cell reconstitution after alpha-beta-depleted transplantation in children. Preparation of the TCRbeta library involved a method that used unique molecular identifiers. TCRdb re-called the PCR reads with MiXCR, one entry per CDR3 protein. The table records about 240,000 distinct CDR3 sequences, roughly 26% of them present only once. The material sequenced was PBMCs, taken before TCRalphabeta/CD19-depleted stem cell transplant. These TCRs come from a girl aged 2-15 years with Fanconi anemia, due to receive a stem cell transplant.

This clonotype was counted ten times or more. The gene calls are TRBV10-3 and TRBJ2-3, with a possible D match to TRBD2 (6 bases). This CDR3 region has 16 residues. V was shortened by 8 bases and J by 0 bases, with 18 bases between the two germline ends. Germline CDR1 ENHRY, CDR2 SYGVKD. CDR3 nucleotide sequence: TGTGCCATCGGATTGACCGGGACTGAAAGCACAGATACGCAGTATTTT. It yields the protein CAIGLTGTESTDTQYF.

This clonotype was seen ten or more times. This chain connects TRBV29-1 to TRBJ2-4; D remains ambiguous. This CDR3 spans 13 amino acids. V dropped 4 bases and J dropped 1 base, with 8 bases sitting between them. From germline, CDR1 is SQVTM and CDR2 ANQGSEA. The CDR3 protein is CSVGPGAKNIQYF. In nucleotides, the CDR3 is TGCAGCGTTGGTCCTGGGGCCAAAAACATTCAGTACTTC.

The V and J genes are TRBV20-1 and TRBJ2-1; D not certain. The V and J ends lost 0 bases and 4 bases respectively, with 10 bases between them. The germline V gene encodes CDR1 DFQATT and CDR2 SNEGSKA (reference sequence). The CDR3 spans 14 residues. The CDR3: CSARDGRIYNEQFF. CDR3 sequence (DNA): TGCAGTGCTAGAGACGGTCGGATTTACAATGAGCAGTTCTTC.

This clonotype was counted many times. This rearrangement joins TRBV7-3 to TRBJ2-2; TRBD2 might be the D (6 bases). Germline lookup yields CDR1 SGHTA and CDR2 FQGTGA. V gave up 4 bases and J gave up 8 bases, with 8 bases separating them. CDR3 size: 12 residues. The CDR3 sequence: CASSYLAGELFF. The CDR3 DNA follows: TGTGCCAGCAGCTACCTAGCGGGGGAGCTGTTTTTT.

This clonotype has ten or more counts. DNA of the CDR3: TGCAGTGCTACCTCAGACAGCCTAGCGGGAGTGAGGGAGACCCAGTACTTC. This encodes CSATSDSLAGVRETQYF. The chain links TRBV20-1 to TRBJ2-5; 10 nucleotides line up with TRBD2. V gave up 4 bases and J gave up 5 bases; unmatched junction bases: 16. From germline, CDR1 is DFQATT and CDR2 SNEGSKA (reference sequence). The length of the CDR3 is 17 residues.

The chain links TRBV7-9 to TRBJ2-1; D is possibly TRBD1 (5 bases). The CDR3 totals 15 residues. Germline CDR1 reads SEHNR; CDR2 reads FQNEAQ (reference sequence). Trimming took off 7 bases at V and 4 bases at J, with 17 bases between the two ends. CDR3 sequence (DNA): TGTGCCAGCACCTTGCTTACGACAGATTACAATGAGCAGTTCTTC. Protein product: CASTLLTTDYNEQFF. The entire variable domain, with the rest obtained from reference TRBV7-9 and TRBJ2-1, is as follows: DTGVSQNPRHKITKRGQNVTFRCDPISEHNRLYWYRQTLGQGPEFLTYFQNEAQLEKSRLLSDRFSAERPKGSFSTLEIQRTEQGDSAMYLCASTLLTTDYNEQFFGPGTRLTVL.

The gene calls are TRBV29-1 and TRBJ1-5; 9 bases line up with TRBD1. Germline V gene sequence: CDR1 SQVTM, CDR2 ANQGSEA. J gave up 1 base and V 6 bases, and 7 bases lay outside the gene matches. This CDR3 has 15 amino acids. The CDR3 nucleotides are TGCAGCGTGAGCTCGACAGGGGGAAGCAATCAGCCCCAGCATTTT. It translates to CSVSSTGGSNQPQHF.

This sequence joins TRBV20-1 and TRBJ2-5; 11 bases fit TRBD2. The germline CDR1 and CDR2 sequences are DFQATT and SNEGSKA (reference sequence). The CDR3 is made up of 15 amino acids. Losses at the gene ends were 0 bases for V and 2 bases for J; bases not matched to a gene: 2. The CDR3 protein is CSARDRLAGQETQYF. As DNA, the CDR3 is TGCAGTGCTAGAGATCGACTAGCGGGGCAAGAGACCCAGTACTTC.

This chain uses TRBV2 with TRBJ2-1; D is unclear. The CDR3 extends over 14 amino acids. Germline V gene data show CDR1 as SNHLY and CDR2 as FYNNEI. Trimming pared 4 bases from V and 6 bases from J, leaving 13 bases between. CDR3 region: CASSVGPKGNEQFF. CDR3 in DNA: TGTGCCAGCAGTGTAGGCCCAAAGGGCAATGAGCAGTTCTTC.

This sequence joins TRBV4-1 and TRBJ2-5, with D tentatively TRBD2 (6 bases). Germline V gene data show CDR1 as MGHRA and CDR2 as YSYEKL. This CDR3 comprises 13 residues. Trimming cost V 3 bases and J 4 bases, with 9 bases left between them. CDR3 bases: TGCGCCAGCAGCCACGGGGGACTAGAGACCCAGTACTTC. Translated: CASSHGGLETQYF.

The chain uses TRBV7-3 and TRBJ2-1; no clear D gene. CDR1 SGHTA and CDR2 FQGTGA come from the germline V gene. The CDR3 has 13 residues. V shed 0 bases and J shed 7 bases, with 7 bases lying between them. The CDR3 here is CASSLTGQNEQFF. CDR3 nucleotide sequence: TGTGCCAGCAGCTTAACAGGTCAGAATGAGCAGTTCTTC.

This clonotype has ten or more counts. This chain connects TRBV5-1 to TRBJ1-1; D is possibly TRBD1 (5 bases). Trimming pared 9 bases from V and 5 bases from J, leaving 11 bases between. CDR3 size: 11 residues. Looked up from germline, CDR1 is SGHRS and CDR2 is YFSETQ. The CDR3 loop reads CATLEGTEAFF. The CDR3, as DNA: TGCGCCACCCTAGAGGGGACTGAAGCTTTCTTT.

This clonotype was observed many times. The CDR3 DNA follows: TGTGCCAGCAGCTTAGAGACAGGAGAAGAGACCCAGTACTTC. It is translated as CASSLETGEETQYF. The genes are TRBV7-2 and TRBJ2-5, with D possibly TRBD1 on 6 matching bases. This CDR3 is built from 14 residues. Germline values: CDR1 SGHTA, CDR2 FQGNSA. Trimming took 1 base from V and 3 from J, leaving 9 bases between them.

In this sample, this clonotype turned up many times. The chain links TRBV5-1 to TRBJ2-3, with 12 nucleotides matching TRBD2. CDR3 size: 15 residues. The V segment lost 0 bases and the J segment 6 bases; nucleotides outside the gene matches: 2. CDR1 and CDR2 (germline): SGHRS, YFSETQ. CDR3 sequence (DNA): TGCGCCAGCAGCTTGGGACTAGCGGGGGCGGATACGCAGTATTTT. Protein product: CASSLGLAGADTQYF.

Ten or more counts support this clonotype. J is TRBJ1-2 and V is TRBV29-1; TRBD1 matches at 8 bases. Germline CDR1 reads SQVTM; CDR2 reads ANQGSEA. With V trimmed by 6 bases and J by 0 bases, 6 bases remained unmatched. The CDR3 covers 14 residues. The CDR3: CSVRTGRANYGYTF. The CDR3 DNA follows: TGCAGCGTAAGGACAGGGCGAGCTAACTATGGCTACACCTTC. Full variable domain (rest looked up from reference TRBV29-1 and TRBJ1-2): SAVISQKPSRDICQRGTSLTIQCQVDSQVTMMFWYRQQPGQSLTLIATANQGSEATYESGFVIDKFPISRPNLTFSTLTVSNMSPEDSSIYLCSVRTGRANYGYTFGSGTRLTVV.

The rearrangement links TRBV7-2 to TRBJ2-7; weak D call: TRBD1 (6 bases). CDR3 size: 15 residues. The germline V gene encodes CDR1 SGHTA and CDR2 FQGNSA. V lost 6 bases and J 3 bases, leaving 18 bases between the germline ends. The CDR3 sequence is CASRSKNRQVYEQYF. The CDR3 DNA reads as TGTGCCAGCAGGTCCAAAAATAGACAGGTCTACGAGCAGTACTTC.

In DNA form, the CDR3 reads TGCGCCAGCAGCTACGGGACTACAGCAGATACGCAGTATTTT. Protein product: CASSYGTTADTQYF. The chain joins TRBV5-1 to TRBJ2-3; 7 nucleotides line up with TRBD2. V dropped 3 bases and J dropped 4; count of bases not matched to a gene: 5. Germline values: CDR1 SGHRS, CDR2 YFSETQ. The CDR3 contains 14 residues.

This clonotype has a count of ten or more. The chain recombines TRBV27 with TRBJ2-7; 8 nucleotides match TRBD1. The CDR3 is made up of 15 amino acids. V lost 3 bases and J lost 6; bases outside the gene matches: 10. The germline V gene has CDR1 MNHEY and CDR2 SMNVEV (reference sequence). CDR3 bases: TGTGCCAGCAGTTTTAGCCTGACAGGGGAGGCCGAGCAGTACTTC. It specifies CASSFSLTGEAEQYF.

This clonotype has only a few counts. The junction shows a germline mismatch at one end, possibly a read error. This rearrangement joins TRBV30 to TRBJ2-7, with 8 bases aligning to TRBD1. Germline assignment: CDR1 GTSNPN and CDR2 SVGIG (reference sequence). This CDR3 region has 12 residues. CDR3 sequence reads: CAVGQGSHEQYF. Written as DNA, the CDR3 is TGTGCTGTAGGACAGGGCTCCCACGAGCAGTACTTC.

This clonotype has only a few counts. This CDR3 reads CASSPSGESSYEQYF. CDR3 nucleotide sequence: TGCGCCAGCAGCCCCAGCGGGGAGAGCTCCTACGAGCAGTACTTC. The V gene is TRBV10-1, the J gene TRBJ2-7, with 7 bases identical to TRBD2. This CDR3 region has 15 residues. Trimming took 6 bases from V and 0 from J; bases not matched to a gene: 8. The germline CDR1 and CDR2 sequences are WNHNN and SYGVQD (reference sequence).

Ten or more counts support this clonotype. The gene calls are TRBV20-1 and TRBJ2-3; 9 bases are shared with TRBD1. The ends lost 3 bases at V and 1 base at J; junction bases unmatched: 8. CDR1 and CDR2 from the germline V gene are DFQATT and SNEGSKA (reference sequence). The CDR3 extends over 16 amino acids. The CDR3 nucleotides read TGCAGTGCTAGCGAGGACAGGGGCGGGGGCACAGATACGCAGTATTTT. Its translation: CSASEDRGGGTDTQYF.

This clonotype was seen repeatedly, ten times or more. V usage is TRBV20-1 and J usage is TRBJ1-2; 10 bases are shared with TRBD1. After removal of 2 bases from V and 13 bases from J, the junction contained 4 bases not matched to a gene. Germline values: CDR1 DFQATT, CDR2 SNEGSKA (reference sequence). The CDR3 covers 11 residues. CDR3 nucleotides: TGCAGTGCTAGACGGGACAGGGGAGGCACCTTC. Protein sequence: CSARRDRGGTF.

The chain carries TRBV18 and TRBJ2-3; the match to TRBD2 covers 9 bases. Germline lookup yields CDR1 KGHSH and CDR2 LQKENI. Germline trimming cut 1 base from V and 3 bases from J; bases unmatched to any gene: 5. The CDR3 spans 16 residues. The CDR3 loop reads CASSPLSGRSTDTQYF. The CDR3 DNA is TGTGCCAGCTCACCACTCAGCGGGAGGTCAACAGATACGCAGTATTTT.

This clonotype came up many times. This chain joins TRBV29-1 and TRBJ1-2; 8 nucleotides align to TRBD1. Germline assignment: CDR1 SQVTM and CDR2 ANQGSEA. The V segment lost 1 base and the J segment 4 bases; nucleotides outside the gene matches: 8. The CDR3 extends over 15 amino acids. The CDR3 loop is CSVEGDRLGVYGYTF. CDR3 nucleotide sequence: TGCAGCGTTGAAGGGGACAGGTTGGGAGTCTATGGCTACACCTTC.

This chain links TRBV27 with TRBJ2-5; 7 bases map to TRBD1. Germline CDR1 and CDR2: MNHEY and SMNVEV (reference sequence). The V and J ends lost 0 bases and 5 bases, in that order; junction bases with no gene match: 6. This CDR3 region has 15 residues. CDR3: CASSLSDRESETQYF. DNA for the CDR3: TGTGCCAGCAGTTTATCTGACAGGGAGAGTGAGACCCAGTACTTC.

The V gene is TRBV14, the J gene TRBJ2-7; D perhaps matches TRBD2 (6 bases). The V gene's germline CDR1 is SGHDN and CDR2 FVKESK. The CDR3 loop spans 16 amino acids. Trimming removed 6 bases from V and 0 bases from J, with 18 bases in between. The CDR3 spells CASRFSSRDFSYEQYF. CDR3 bases: TGTGCCAGCAGATTTAGCTCTCGGGACTTCTCCTACGAGCAGTACTTC.

The chain recombines TRBV4-2 with TRBJ2-3; 10 bases are shared with TRBD2. The CDR3 has 16 residues. V lost 0 bases to trimming and J lost 7 bases; unmatched junction nucleotides: 7. Germline V gene lookup returns CDR1 LGHNA and CDR2 YNFKEQ. For the CDR3, the DNA is TGTGCCAGCAGCCAAGAGGTAGCGGGGGGTTTAAATACGCAGTATTTT. This translates into CASSQEVAGGLNTQYF.

This clonotype has ten or more counts. CDR3 bases: TGTGCCAGCAGTTTAGAGATCGGGGGCTACACCTTC. This translates into CASSLEIGGYTF. V gene TRBV12-3 or TRBV12-4 combines with J gene TRBJ1-2, with D unresolved. The CDR3 loop spans 12 amino acids. V dropped 1 base and J dropped 8 bases, with 8 bases sitting between them.